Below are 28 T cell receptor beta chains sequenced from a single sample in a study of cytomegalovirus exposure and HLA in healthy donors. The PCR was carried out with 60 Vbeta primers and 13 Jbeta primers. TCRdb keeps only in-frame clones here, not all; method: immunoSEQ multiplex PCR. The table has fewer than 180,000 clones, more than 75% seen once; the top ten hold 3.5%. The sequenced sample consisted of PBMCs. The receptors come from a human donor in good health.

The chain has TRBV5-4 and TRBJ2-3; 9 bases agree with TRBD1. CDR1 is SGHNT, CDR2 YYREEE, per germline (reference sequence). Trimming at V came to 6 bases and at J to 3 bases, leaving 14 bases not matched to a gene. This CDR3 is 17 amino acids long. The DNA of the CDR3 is TGTGCCAGCAATGTATATGAGGACAGGGGAACGACAGATACGCAGTATTTT. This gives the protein CASNVYEDRGTTDTQYF. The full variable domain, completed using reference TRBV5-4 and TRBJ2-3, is ETGVTQSPTHLIKTRGQQVTLRCSSQSGHNTVSWYQQALGQGPQFIFQYYREEENGRGNFPPRFSGLQFPNYSSELNVNALELDDSALYLCASNVYEDRGTTDTQYFGPGTRLTVL.

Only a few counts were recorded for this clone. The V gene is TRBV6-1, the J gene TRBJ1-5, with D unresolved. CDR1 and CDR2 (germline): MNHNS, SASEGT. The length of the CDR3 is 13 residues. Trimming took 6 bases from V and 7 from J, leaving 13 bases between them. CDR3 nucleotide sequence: TGTGCCAGCAGAGACGCCGACTCCCAGCCCCAGCATTTT. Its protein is CASRDADSQPQHF.

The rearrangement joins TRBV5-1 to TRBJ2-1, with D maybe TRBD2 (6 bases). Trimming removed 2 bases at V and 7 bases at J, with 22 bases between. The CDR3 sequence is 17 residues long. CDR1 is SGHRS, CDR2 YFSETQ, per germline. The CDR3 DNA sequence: TGCGCCAGCAGCTTAGACGGGGTTCGGGAGTTGGAGAATGAGCAGTTCTTC. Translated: CASSLDGVRELENEQFF.

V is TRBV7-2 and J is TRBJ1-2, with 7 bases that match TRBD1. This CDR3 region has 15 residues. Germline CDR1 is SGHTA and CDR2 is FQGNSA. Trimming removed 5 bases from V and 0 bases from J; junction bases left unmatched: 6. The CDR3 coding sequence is TGTGCCAGCAGCACCTACAGGGGAGCTAACTATGGCTACACCTTC. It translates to CASSTYRGANYGYTF.

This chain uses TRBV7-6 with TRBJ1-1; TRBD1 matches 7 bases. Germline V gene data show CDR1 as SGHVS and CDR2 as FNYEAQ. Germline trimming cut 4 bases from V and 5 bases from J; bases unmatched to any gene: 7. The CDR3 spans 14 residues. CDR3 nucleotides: TGTGCCAGCAGCTCAACAGGGGTTAGGACTGAAGCTTTCTTT. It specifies CASSSTGVRTEAFF.

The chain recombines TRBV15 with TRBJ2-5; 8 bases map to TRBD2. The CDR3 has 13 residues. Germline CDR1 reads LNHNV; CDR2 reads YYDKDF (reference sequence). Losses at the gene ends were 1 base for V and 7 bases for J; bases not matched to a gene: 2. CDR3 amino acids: CATSRVAGGTQYF. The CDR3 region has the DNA TGTGCCACCAGCAGAGTTGCGGGGGGGACCCAGTACTTC.

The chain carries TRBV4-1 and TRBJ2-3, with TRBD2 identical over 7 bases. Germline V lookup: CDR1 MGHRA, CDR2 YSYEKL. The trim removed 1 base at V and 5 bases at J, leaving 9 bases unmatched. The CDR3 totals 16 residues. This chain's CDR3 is CASSQGGGGRLDTQYF. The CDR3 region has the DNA TGCGCCAGCAGCCAAGGGGGCGGGGGTAGGCTAGATACGCAGTATTTT.

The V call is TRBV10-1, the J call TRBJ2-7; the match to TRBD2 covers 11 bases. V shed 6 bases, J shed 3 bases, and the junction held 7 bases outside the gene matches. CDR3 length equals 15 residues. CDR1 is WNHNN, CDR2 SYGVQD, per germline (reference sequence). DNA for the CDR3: TGCGCCAGCAGCCCGGTAGCGGGAGGGCTCTACGAGCAGTACTTC. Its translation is CASSPVAGGLYEQYF.

CDR3 sequence: CASSMSHTDTQYF. The CDR3 DNA follows: TGTGCCAGTAGTATGAGCCACACAGATACGCAGTATTTT. The chain carries TRBV19 and TRBJ2-3, with D uncertain. The CDR3 extends over 13 amino acids. V lost 3 bases, J lost 2 bases, and 6 bases lay in between. Germline V gene data show CDR1 as LNHDA and CDR2 as SQIVND (reference sequence).

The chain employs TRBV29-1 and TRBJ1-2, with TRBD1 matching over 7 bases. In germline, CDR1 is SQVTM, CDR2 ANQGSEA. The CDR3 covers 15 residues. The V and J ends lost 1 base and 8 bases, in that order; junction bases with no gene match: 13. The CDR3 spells CSVEGTGFSSRGYTF. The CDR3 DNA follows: TGCAGCGTTGAAGGGACAGGTTTTAGTTCTCGAGGCTACACCTTC.

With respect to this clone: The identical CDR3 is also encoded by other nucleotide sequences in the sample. The CDR3 loop reads CASSLAGGNQPQHF. The CDR3 DNA sequence: TGTGCCAGCAGTTTGGCGGGAGGCAATCAGCCCCAGCATTTT. The chain joins TRBV27 to TRBJ1-5; D remains unclear. This CDR3 comprises 14 residues. Trimming pared 3 bases from V and 2 bases from J, leaving 8 bases between. Germline loops: CDR1 MNHEY, CDR2 SMNVEV (reference sequence).

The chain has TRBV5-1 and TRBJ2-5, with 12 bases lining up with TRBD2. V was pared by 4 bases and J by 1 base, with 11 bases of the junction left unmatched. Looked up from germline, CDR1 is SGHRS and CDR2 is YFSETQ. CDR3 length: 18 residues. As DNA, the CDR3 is TGCGCCAGCAGCCCCGGTCTAGCGGGAGGGAAGTTCCAAGAGACCCAGTACTTC. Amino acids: CASSPGLAGGKFQETQYF.

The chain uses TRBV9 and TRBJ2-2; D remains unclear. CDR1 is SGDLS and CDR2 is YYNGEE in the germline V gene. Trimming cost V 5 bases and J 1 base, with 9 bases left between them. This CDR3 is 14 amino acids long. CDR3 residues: CASSLKLNTGELFF. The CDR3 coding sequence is TGTGCCAGCAGTTTAAAACTGAACACCGGGGAGCTGTTTTTT.

DNA for the CDR3: TGTGCCAGCAGCCACGACAGGGGGTTCACAGATACGCAGTATTTT. Translation: CASSHDRGFTDTQYF. The chain carries TRBV7-9 and TRBJ2-3, with 9 bases aligning to TRBD1. CDR3 size: 15 residues. V trimming: 5 bases; J trimming: 2 bases; junction bases outside the gene matches: 5. CDR1 is SEHNR and CDR2 is FQNEAQ in the germline V gene (reference sequence). Full variable domain (rest looked up from reference TRBV7-9 and TRBJ2-3): DTGVSQNPRHKITKRGQNVTFRCDPISEHNRLYWYRQTLGQGPEFLTYFQNEAQLEKSRLLSDRFSAERPKGSFSTLEIQRTEQGDSAMYLCASSHDRGFTDTQYFGPGTRLTVL.

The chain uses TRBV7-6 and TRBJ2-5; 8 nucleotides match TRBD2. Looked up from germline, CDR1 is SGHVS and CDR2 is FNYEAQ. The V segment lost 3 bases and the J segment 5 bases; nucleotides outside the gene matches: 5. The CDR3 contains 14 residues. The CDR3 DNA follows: TGTGCCAGCAGCTTTAGCGGGATAGGCGAGACCCAGTACTTC. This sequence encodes CASSFSGIGETQYF.

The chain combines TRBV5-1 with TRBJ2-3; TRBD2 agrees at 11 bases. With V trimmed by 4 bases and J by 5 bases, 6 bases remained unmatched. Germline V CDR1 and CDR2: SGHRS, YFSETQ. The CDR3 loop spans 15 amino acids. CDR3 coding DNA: TGCGCCAGCAGCATTAGCGGGGGGGCCCAAGATACGCAGTATTTT. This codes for CASSISGGAQDTQYF.

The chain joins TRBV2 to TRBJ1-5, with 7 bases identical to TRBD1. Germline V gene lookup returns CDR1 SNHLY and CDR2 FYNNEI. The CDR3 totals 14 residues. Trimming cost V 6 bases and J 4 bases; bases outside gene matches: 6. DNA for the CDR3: TGTGCCAGCAGCGAGGACAGGCTTAATCAGCCCCAGCATTTT. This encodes CASSEDRLNQPQHF. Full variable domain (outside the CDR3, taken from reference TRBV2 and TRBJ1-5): EPEVTQTPSHQVTQMGQEVILRCVPISNHLYFYWYRQILGQKVEFLVSFYNNEISEKSEIFDDQFSVERPDGSNFTLKIRSTKLEDSAMYFCASSEDRLNQPQHFGDGTRLSIL.

CDR3: CASSIPSGGAGDTQYF. In nucleotides, the CDR3 is TGTGCCAGCAGCATTCCTAGCGGGGGGGCCGGAGATACGCAGTATTTT. This rearrangement joins TRBV5-4 to TRBJ2-3; TRBD2 agrees at 12 bases. The V and J ends lost 4 bases and 5 bases, in that order; junction bases with no gene match: 8. The germline CDR1 and CDR2 sequences are SGHNT and YYREEE (reference sequence). The CDR3 is 16 amino acids.

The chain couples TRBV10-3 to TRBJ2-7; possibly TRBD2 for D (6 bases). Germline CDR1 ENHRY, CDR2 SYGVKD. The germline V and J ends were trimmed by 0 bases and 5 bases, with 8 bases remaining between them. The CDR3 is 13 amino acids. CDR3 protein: CAISESKRDEQYF. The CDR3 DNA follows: TGTGCCATCAGTGAGTCGAAGCGGGACGAGCAGTACTTC.

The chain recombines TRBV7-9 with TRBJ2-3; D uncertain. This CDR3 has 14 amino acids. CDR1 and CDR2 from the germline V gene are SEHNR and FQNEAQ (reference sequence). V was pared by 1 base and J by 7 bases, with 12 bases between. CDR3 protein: CASSLGSSTHTQYF. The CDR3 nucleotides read TGTGCCAGCAGCTTAGGTTCGTCTACTCATACGCAGTATTTT.

The CDR3 DNA reads TGTGCCAGCAGCCGGGCTCTAGCGGTCCCGGGTGGCGAGCAGTACTTC. Protein product: CASSRALAVPGGEQYF. The gene calls are TRBV7-3 and TRBJ2-7, with TRBD2 matching over 7 bases. This CDR3 region has 16 residues. Germline-derived CDR1 and CDR2 are SGHTA and FQGTGA. The ends lost 5 bases at V and 6 bases at J; junction bases unmatched: 16.

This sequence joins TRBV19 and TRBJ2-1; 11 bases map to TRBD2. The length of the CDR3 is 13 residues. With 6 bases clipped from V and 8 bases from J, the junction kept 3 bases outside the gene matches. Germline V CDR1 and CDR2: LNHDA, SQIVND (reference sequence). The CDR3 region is CASRLAGADEQFF. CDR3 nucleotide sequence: TGTGCCAGTAGACTAGCGGGGGCGGATGAGCAGTTCTTC.

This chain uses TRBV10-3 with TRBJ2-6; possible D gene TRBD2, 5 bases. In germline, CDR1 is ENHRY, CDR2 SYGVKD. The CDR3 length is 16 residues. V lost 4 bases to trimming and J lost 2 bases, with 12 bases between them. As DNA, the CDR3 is TGTGCCATCAGTGGCAGACTGGAGGCTGGGGCCAACGTCCTGACTTTC. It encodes CAISGRLEAGANVLTF.

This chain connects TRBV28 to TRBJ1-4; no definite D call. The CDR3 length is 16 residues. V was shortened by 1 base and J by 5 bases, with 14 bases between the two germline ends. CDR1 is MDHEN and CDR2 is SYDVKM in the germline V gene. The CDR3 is CASSLFGPAGNEKLFF. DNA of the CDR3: TGTGCCAGCAGTTTATTCGGTCCGGCGGGGAATGAAAAACTGTTTTTT.

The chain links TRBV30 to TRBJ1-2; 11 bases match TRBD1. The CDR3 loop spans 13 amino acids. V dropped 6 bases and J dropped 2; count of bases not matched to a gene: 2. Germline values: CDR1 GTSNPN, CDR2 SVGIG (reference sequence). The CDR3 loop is CACRTGGNYGYTF. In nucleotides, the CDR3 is TGTGCCTGTCGGACAGGGGGCAACTATGGCTACACCTTC.

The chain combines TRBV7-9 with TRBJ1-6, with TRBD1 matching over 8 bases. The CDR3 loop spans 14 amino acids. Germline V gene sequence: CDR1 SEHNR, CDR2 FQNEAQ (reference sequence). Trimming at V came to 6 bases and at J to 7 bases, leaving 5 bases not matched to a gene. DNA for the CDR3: TGTGCCAGCAGAACCGGACAGGGAAATTCACCCCTCCACTTT. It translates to CASRTGQGNSPLHF.

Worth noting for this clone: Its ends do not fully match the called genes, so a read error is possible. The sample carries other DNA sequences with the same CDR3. As DNA, the CDR3 is TGTGCCAGTAGAGTACAGGGGTGGGGGGTTGGCTATGGCTATACCTTC. It yields the protein CASRVQGWGVGYGYTF. This chain uses TRBV19 with TRBJ1-2, with TRBD1 identical over 7 bases. CDR3 length: 16 residues. CDR1 and CDR2 from the germline V gene are LNHDA and SQIVND (reference sequence).

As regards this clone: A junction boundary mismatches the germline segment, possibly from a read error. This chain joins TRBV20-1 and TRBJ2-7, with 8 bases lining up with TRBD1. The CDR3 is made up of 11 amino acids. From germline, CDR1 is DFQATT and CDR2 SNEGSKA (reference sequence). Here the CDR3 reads CSARDGTGGNF. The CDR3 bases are TGCAGTGCTAGAGATGGGACAGGCGGAAACTTC.